This TCR beta chain is from a study of T cell repertoires in cytomegalovirus infection. Study-level background: TCR beta signatures that were public indicated CMV infection and matching HLA type. Study results and limitations: Cumulative frequency of public TCR beta families picked out carriers of CMV plus the relevant HLA. HLA-C-restricted, CMV-specific TCR beta clonotypes were dominant ex vivo.

The table lists this clonotype with a few counts. The target antigen is unknown. TCRdb reprocessed the reads with MiXCR, giving one entry per CDR3 protein. This table holds around 800,000 distinct CDR3 sequences, about 33% found once. This CDR3 has 17 amino acids. V was shortened by 5 bases and J by 5 bases, with 24 bases between the two germline ends. Germline-derived CDR1 and CDR2 are MNHNS and SASEGT. The chain employs TRBV6-1 and TRBJ1-1; weak D call: TRBD1 (6 bases). Sequencing was performed on cultured CD8+ T cells from PBMCs, taken from culture after CMV antigen stimulation. The clonotype comes from a human donor in good health (CMV status not recorded). Some clones in this sample may be carry-over from other donors' samples. The CDR3 loop reads CASSFIFSGTTGTEAFF. The CDR3 bases are TGTGCCAGCAGTTTTATTTTTTCCGGGACAACAGGAACTGAAGCTTTCTTT.